The 20 T cell receptor beta chains below come from one sample, sequenced in a study of blood T cell repertoires in COVID-19. Assay: immunoSEQ multiplex PCR; the TCRdb copy retains only in-frame clones and omits some. Of 180,000 or so clones in the sample, 85% to 90% are singletons; the top ten hold 2.5% to 3.5%. Sequencing was carried out using peripheral blood. These receptors were collected from a young woman with active or convalescent COVID-19.

The chain links TRBV12-3 or TRBV12-4 to TRBJ1-1, with D possibly being TRBD1 (5 bases). CDR3 size: 13 residues. Deletions cut 2 bases from V and 5 bases from J, with 9 bases between. The CDR3 sequence: CASSLQGGTEAFF. For the CDR3, the DNA is TGTGCCAGCAGTTTACAGGGAGGGACTGAAGCTTTCTTT.

This chain uses TRBV6-5 with TRBJ1-1; D is uncertain. The V gene's germline CDR1 is MNHEY and CDR2 SVGAGI. This CDR3 has 14 residues. With 8 bases removed from V and 3 bases from J, the gap between germline ends came to 16 bases. CDR3 DNA sequence: TGTGCCAGCTCCGAGACCCGAGGAGACACTGAAGCTTTCTTT. This codes for CASSETRGDTEAFF.

This clone was detected only once. The V and J genes are TRBV19 and TRBJ1-1, with TRBD1 matching 8 bases. Germline CDR1 LNHDA, CDR2 SQIVND (reference sequence). V lost 6 bases, J lost 5 bases, and 5 bases stayed unmatched. The CDR3 length is 13 residues. DNA of the CDR3: TGTGCCAGTAGCAGGACAGGGTTAACTGAAGCTTTCTTT. Its protein product is CASSRTGLTEAFF.

CDR3 residues: CASSMRGGAIDTQYF. DNA of the CDR3: TGTGCCAGTAGTATGCGTGGCGGGGCGATAGATACGCAGTATTTT. V is TRBV19 and J is TRBJ2-3; D possibly corresponds to TRBD2 (6 bases). CDR1 and CDR2 (germline): LNHDA, SQIVND (reference sequence). Trimming left V 3 bases short and J 5 bases short, with 15 bases between. The CDR3 is made up of 15 amino acids. The full variable domain, completed using reference TRBV19 and TRBJ2-3, is DGGITQSPKYLFRKEGQNVTLSCEQNLNHDAMYWYRQDPGQGLRLIYYSQIVNDFQKGDIAEGYSVSREKKESFPLTVTSAQKNPTAFYLCASSMRGGAIDTQYFGPGTRLTVL.

The J gene is TRBJ2-3, the V gene TRBV9; tentative D call: TRBD2 (6 bases). Germline-derived CDR1 and CDR2 are SGDLS and YYNGEE. V was clipped by 5 bases and J by 6 bases, with 10 bases between them. This CDR3 has 12 residues. CDR3 residues: CASSLGGDTQYF. The CDR3 DNA follows: TGTGCCAGCAGTCTCGGAGGGGATACGCAGTATTTT.

The chain is built from TRBV28 and TRBJ2-7, with D perhaps TRBD1 (6 bases). The CDR3 contains 16 residues. V lost 4 bases, J lost 0 bases, and 16 bases lay in between. Germline V lookup: CDR1 MDHEN, CDR2 SYDVKM. CDR3 sequence reads: CASSWSWTENSYEQYF. CDR3 DNA sequence: TGTGCCAGCAGTTGGAGCTGGACAGAGAACTCCTACGAGCAGTACTTC.

The chain carries TRBV4-1 and TRBJ2-7; 7 bases map to TRBD2. The germline V gene encodes CDR1 MGHRA and CDR2 YSYEKL. V shed 4 bases and J 1 base; nucleotides not matched to a gene: 4. This CDR3 spans 14 amino acids. Here the CDR3 DNA reads TGCGCCAGCAGCCCGGGGACTAATTCCTACGAGCAGTACTTC. It translates to CASSPGTNSYEQYF.

This rearrangement joins TRBV5-1 to TRBJ2-1; 11 bases match TRBD2. Trimming took 0 bases from V and 10 from J; bases not matched to a gene: 0. The CDR3 has 13 residues. Looked up from germline, CDR1 is SGHRS and CDR2 is YFSETQ. The CDR3: CASSLGLAGEQFF. The CDR3 region has the DNA TGCGCCAGCAGCTTGGGACTAGCGGGGGAGCAGTTCTTC.

Only a few counts were recorded for this clone. V is TRBV4-1 and J is TRBJ2-3; 9 nucleotides match TRBD2. CDR3 size: 15 residues. Trimming removed 2 bases from V and 0 bases from J; junction bases left unmatched: 0. Per the germline V gene, CDR1 is MGHRA and CDR2 is YSYEKL. This chain's CDR3 is CASSQLAGSTDTQYF. The CDR3 bases are TGCGCCAGCAGCCAACTAGCGGGGAGCACAGATACGCAGTATTTT.

The chain has TRBV18 and TRBJ1-5, with TRBD1 matching 10 bases. The ends lost 3 bases at V and 6 bases at J; junction bases unmatched: 5. Germline lookup yields CDR1 KGHSH and CDR2 LQKENI. This CDR3 is built from 15 residues. CDR3 coding DNA: TGTGCCAGCTCACCGATCCGGGACAGGGGTCAGCCCCAGCATTTT. It encodes CASSPIRDRGQPQHF.

This chain connects TRBV10-2 to TRBJ1-4; maybe TRBD1 (6 bases). Looked up from germline, CDR1 is WSHSY and CDR2 is SAAADI. The CDR3 loop spans 16 amino acids. Trimming removed 3 bases at V and 7 bases at J, with 18 bases between. CDR3 nucleotide sequence: TGCGCCAGCAGTGATATAAGGGGGACGTCGAGTGAAAAACTGTTTTTT. It translates to CASSDIRGTSSEKLFF.

The gene calls are TRBV6-2 or TRBV6-3 and TRBJ2-3; 12 nucleotides line up with TRBD2. Trimming took 2 bases from V and 2 from J; bases not matched to a gene: 5. This CDR3 contains 17 residues. Germline V gene sequence: CDR1 MNHEY, CDR2 SVGEGT. CDR3 in DNA: TGTGCCAGCAGTTACCCATCTAGCGGGAGGGCCACAGATACGCAGTATTTT. It is translated as CASSYPSSGRATDTQYF.

The chain uses TRBV20-1 and TRBJ2-5; 11 bases are shared with TRBD2. This CDR3 contains 14 residues. Unmatched junction bases numbered 5, after V lost 3 bases and J lost 5 bases. Germline loops: CDR1 DFQATT, CDR2 SNEGSKA (reference sequence). The CDR3 DNA is TGCAGTGCTAGTAGCGGGAGGGCCGGGGAGACCCAGTACTTC. This codes for CSASSGRAGETQYF.

This clone was detected a few times. This chain links TRBV2 with TRBJ2-3; D remains unclear. The V gene's germline CDR1 is SNHLY and CDR2 FYNNEI. The V and J ends lost 3 bases and 3 bases respectively, with 10 bases between them. This CDR3 region has 14 residues. CDR3 protein: CASSDGLWTDTQYF. Here the CDR3 DNA reads TGTGCCAGCAGTGACGGGTTGTGGACAGATACGCAGTATTTT.

The chain has TRBV28 and TRBJ2-7, with TRBD1 as a possible D gene (5 bases). Germline V gene data show CDR1 as MDHEN and CDR2 as SYDVKM. Trimming left V 3 bases short and J 3 bases short, with 6 bases between. The CDR3 covers 12 residues. Here the CDR3 DNA reads TGTGCCAGCAGTTTGGACAACTACGAGCAGTACTTC. It codes for CASSLDNYEQYF.

This rearrangement joins TRBV7-9 to TRBJ1-4, with 9 bases matching TRBD1. Looked up from germline, CDR1 is SEHNR and CDR2 is FQNEAQ (reference sequence). The CDR3 sequence is 16 residues long. The junction had 5 bases not matched to a gene; V was cut back by 2 bases and J by 4 bases. The CDR3 DNA follows: TGTGCCAGCAGCTTAACCGGGACAGGGATTAATGAAAAACTGTTTTTT. Encoded protein: CASSLTGTGINEKLFF.

J is TRBJ1-1 and V is TRBV24-1; the D is unclear. Germline CDR1 and CDR2: KGHDR and SFDVKD. Trimming left V 5 bases short and J 1 base short, with 10 bases between. This CDR3 region has 14 residues. CDR3: CATSGRAGNTEAFF. For the CDR3, the DNA is TGTGCCACCAGTGGGAGGGCAGGGAACACTGAAGCTTTCTTT.

The chain carries TRBV19 and TRBJ2-6, with D unclear. The CDR3 runs to 15 residues. V lost 4 bases to trimming and J lost 0 bases, with 7 bases between them. Per the germline V gene, CDR1 is LNHDA and CDR2 is SQIVND (reference sequence). The CDR3 protein is CASSTYFSGANVLTF. In DNA, the CDR3 is TGTGCCAGTAGTACTTATTTCTCTGGGGCCAACGTCCTGACTTTC.

CDR3 coding DNA: TGTGCCAGCTCACCAAATTCTCTGCCGGGGGATGAAGCTTTCTTT. It is translated as CASSPNSLPGDEAFF. This chain connects TRBV18 to TRBJ1-1; D might be TRBD1 (5 bases). V shed 2 bases and J shed 7 bases, with 17 bases lying between them. CDR1 and CDR2 (germline): KGHSH, LQKENI. CDR3 length equals 15 residues. The full variable domain, in which reference TRBV18 and TRBJ1-1 provide the parts outside the CDR3, is NAGVMQNPRHLVRRRGQEARLRCSPMKGHSHVYWYRQLPEEGLKFMVYLQKENIIDESGMPKERFSAEFPKEGPSILRIQQVVRGDSAAYFCASSPNSLPGDEAFFGQGTRLTVV.

The J gene is TRBJ1-5, the V gene TRBV18; no firm D call. Germline V CDR1 and CDR2: KGHSH, LQKENI. The V end lost 3 bases, the J end lost 9 bases, and 6 bases lay between the germline ends. This CDR3 spans 11 amino acids. The CDR3 spells CASSPGGPQHF. The CDR3 region has the DNA TGTGCCAGCTCACCGGGAGGGCCCCAGCATTTT. Full variable domain (rest looked up from reference TRBV18 and TRBJ1-5): NAGVMQNPRHLVRRRGQEARLRCSPMKGHSHVYWYRQLPEEGLKFMVYLQKENIIDESGMPKERFSAEFPKEGPSILRIQQVVRGDSAAYFCASSPGGPQHFGDGTRLSIL.